The 15 T cell receptor beta chains in this list originate from one sample, sequenced in a study of blood T cell repertoires in COVID-19. The method was immunoSEQ multiplex PCR; TCRdb's version includes in-frame clones alone and lacks a portion of them. The repertoire holds 280,000 or so clones, with around 87% as singletons. Sequenced sample: peripheral blood. The receptor set was obtained from a woman aged 25 to 45 who had recovered from COVID-19.

V usage is TRBV3-1 (or the pseudogene TRBV3-2) and J usage is TRBJ1-1; D is unclear. V was cut by 0 bases and J by 8 bases, with 4 bases left in between. Per germline, CDR1 LGHDT and CDR2 YNNKEL (reference sequence). The CDR3 has 11 residues. CDR3 DNA: TGTGCCAGCAGCCAAGACGGGGAAGCTTTCTTT. Protein: CASSQDGEAFF.

A single count supports this clone. The chain recombines TRBV6-5 with TRBJ2-7; possible D gene TRBD1, 5 bases. The CDR3 runs to 12 residues. Trimming took 5 bases from V and 2 from J, leaving 7 bases between them. CDR1 MNHEY and CDR2 SVGAGI come from the germline V gene. The CDR3 region is CASSPTAYEQYF. The CDR3 DNA reads TGTGCCAGCAGTCCGACAGCCTACGAGCAGTACTTC.

This clone has a single count. The rearrangement uses TRBV6-5 and TRBJ1-1; perhaps TRBD1 as D (5 bases). The V and J ends lost 2 bases and 5 bases respectively, with 12 bases between them. Germline CDR1 is MNHEY and CDR2 is SVGAGI. The CDR3 is made up of 14 amino acids. The CDR3 is CASSYGALRTEAFF. The CDR3 DNA is TGTGCCAGCAGTTACGGGGCGCTACGGACTGAAGCTTTCTTT.

The chain employs TRBV6-5 and TRBJ1-1; unclear D gene. This CDR3 comprises 13 residues. The germline V gene has CDR1 MNHEY and CDR2 SVGAGI. V lost 6 bases and J lost 1, with 9 bases in between. This CDR3 reads CASRRLKNTEAFF. The CDR3 nucleotides are TGTGCCAGCAGGCGACTGAAGAACACTGAAGCTTTCTTT.

This clone was detected only once. This sequence joins TRBV2 and TRBJ2-2, with 11 nucleotides matching TRBD2. V was clipped by 9 bases and J by 6 bases; unmatched bases: 6. Germline V gene data show CDR1 as SNHLY and CDR2 as FYNNEI. CDR3 length equals 14 residues. CDR3 residues: CASLTSGVSGELFF. CDR3 coding DNA: TGTGCCAGTTTGACTAGCGGGGTTTCCGGGGAGCTGTTTTTT.

The V call is TRBV12-3 or TRBV12-4, the J call TRBJ1-1; 7 nucleotides agree with TRBD1. The CDR3 runs to 11 residues. Losses at the gene ends were 6 bases for V and 8 bases for J; bases not matched to a gene: 3. CDR3 residues: CASREDREAFF. The DNA for the CDR3 is TGTGCCAGCAGGGAGGACAGGGAAGCTTTCTTT.

V gene TRBV5-5 combines with J gene TRBJ1-5, with 8 bases lining up with TRBD1. This CDR3 has 15 amino acids. Germline CDR1 is SGHKS and CDR2 is YYEKEE (reference sequence). V lost 4 bases, J lost 3 bases, and 6 bases stayed unmatched. In DNA, the CDR3 is TGTGCCAGCAGCAGAGGACAGGGCCACAATCAGCCCCAGCATTTT. Translated, it gives CASSRGQGHNQPQHF.

The CDR3 DNA sequence: TGTGCCACTAGAAGTCTAGCGGGAGTAGACAATGAGCAGTTCTTC. Its protein is CATRSLAGVDNEQFF. The chain is built from TRBV19 and TRBJ2-1; 10 bases map to TRBD2. Per germline, CDR1 LNHDA and CDR2 SQIVND (reference sequence). The V gene end was trimmed by 10 bases and the J gene end by 5 bases; junction bases not matched to a gene: 11. CDR3 size: 15 residues.

The V gene is TRBV28, the J gene TRBJ1-2; D perhaps matches TRBD1 (5 bases). With 3 bases removed from V and 3 bases from J, the gap between germline ends came to 11 bases. This CDR3 has 14 residues. From germline, CDR1 is MDHEN and CDR2 SYDVKM. The CDR3 coding sequence is TGTGCCAGCAGTTTGCTTAGGGGTGACTATGGCTACACCTTC. It yields the protein CASSLLRGDYGYTF.

The chain carries TRBV6-1 and TRBJ1-2; 7 bases are shared with TRBD1. V was pared by 1 base and J by 2 bases, with 7 bases of the junction left unmatched. In germline, CDR1 is MNHNS, CDR2 SASEGT. This CDR3 region has 16 residues. CDR3 DNA: TGTGCCAGCAGTGAAGGGTACAGGGGACTCAACTATGGCTACACCTTC. It translates to CASSEGYRGLNYGYTF.

V gene TRBV14 combines with J gene TRBJ2-7; TRBD2 is a possible D gene (5 bases). The CDR3 loop spans 16 amino acids. CDR1 and CDR2 (germline): SGHDN, FVKESK. Trimming took off 0 bases at V and 0 bases at J, with 12 bases between the two ends. The CDR3 DNA sequence: TGTGCCAGCAGCCAAGATGCGGGCCTGAGCTCCTACGAGCAGTACTTC. Encoded protein: CASSQDAGLSSYEQYF.

CDR3 in DNA: TGTGCCAGCAGCAGACGTAGCGATGAGCAGTTCTTC. Its protein product is CASSRRSDEQFF. The chain employs TRBV3-1 (or the pseudogene TRBV3-2) and TRBJ2-1; tentative D call: TRBD2 (5 bases). The germline CDR1 and CDR2 sequences are LGHDT and YNNKEL (reference sequence). The CDR3 loop spans 12 amino acids. Trimming stripped 5 bases from V and 8 bases from J, with 10 bases between.

The rearrangement uses TRBV5-1 and TRBJ2-1; TRBD2 might be the D (5 bases). Germline-derived CDR1 and CDR2 are SGHRS and YFSETQ. The length of the CDR3 is 14 residues. V was shortened by 0 bases and J by 5 bases, with 9 bases between the two germline ends. The CDR3 DNA sequence: TGCGCCAGCAGCTTGGCCATGGGAGACAATGAGCAGTTCTTC. Its translation: CASSLAMGDNEQFF.

This clone was detected once. The chain combines TRBV4-1 with TRBJ2-1, with TRBD2 matching 7 bases. CDR1 is MGHRA and CDR2 is YSYEKL in the germline V gene. This CDR3 spans 17 amino acids. V lost 0 bases and J lost 7; bases outside the gene matches: 12. In DNA form, the CDR3 reads TGCGCCAGCAGCCAAGAATCACCGGGGGGTGTGTTGAATGAGCAGTTCTTC. Its protein product is CASSQESPGGVLNEQFF.

This chain joins TRBV5-1 and TRBJ2-4; 12 nucleotides agree with TRBD1. CDR3 length: 18 residues. V shed 3 bases, J shed 6 bases, and the junction held 13 bases outside the gene matches. Germline V gene sequence: CDR1 SGHRS, CDR2 YFSETQ. DNA of the CDR3: TGCGCCAGCAGCTCCAGAGCCGGGACAGGGGGCGTCGGAAACATTCAGTACTTC. Its translation is CASSSRAGTGGVGNIQYF.